These 14 T cell receptor beta chains originate from one sample sequenced in a study of regulatory T cells in long-lasting Graves disease. In building TCR beta libraries, iRepertoire HTBI primers were used together with Arm-PCR of CDR3 regions. TCRdb called the multiplex PCR reads again in MiXCR, with one record for every CDR3 protein. Of around 320,000 distinct CDR3 sequences in the sample, 16% are singletons; the top ten hold 30%. Time point: newly diagnosed GD, antithyroid drugs for less than 3 months. With RNA extracted from PBMCs as input, the TCR library was made. The data were also submitted as part of a second study, on T cells in Graves' hyperthyroidism and ophthalmopathy.

The source material was peripheral blood mononuclear cells (PBMCs), sampled at new diagnosis, from a patient treated with antithyroid drugs. These receptors were taken from a man between 40 and 49 years old with Graves disease.

This clonotype showed up many times. The chain joins TRBV2 to TRBJ2-7; D unresolved. Germline V gives CDR1 SNHLY, CDR2 FYNNEI. There are 14 residues in the CDR3. Trimming cost V 3 bases and J 5 bases, with 14 bases left between them. The CDR3 region has the DNA TGTGCCAGCAGTGAGGGTGTCTGGGCCCACGAGCAGTACTTC. The encoded protein is CASSEGVWAHEQYF.

Remarks on this clonotype: This may come from a read error, since a much larger clone is one base off. The chain joins TRBV6-5 to TRBJ2-1, with 7 positions matching TRBD2. The CDR3 length is 17 residues. Trimming at V came to 6 bases and at J to 0 bases, leaving 11 bases not matched to a gene. Germline assignment: CDR1 MNHEY and CDR2 SVGAGI. Here the CDR3 DNA reads TGTGCCAGCAGATACCCGAGCGGGGCAAGCTCCTACAATGAGCAGTTCTTC. Translating gives CASRYPSGASSYNEQFF.

This clonotype was recorded many times. The chain recombines TRBV12-3 or TRBV12-4 with TRBJ2-7, with D possibly being TRBD1 or TRBD2 (6 bases each). This CDR3 contains 16 residues. The ends were cut back, 7 bases at V and 5 bases at J, with 24 bases in the middle. DNA of the CDR3: TGTGCCAGCACCCAAGGGGGAGGTACCCTTATCGACGAGCAGTACTTC. It translates to CASTQGGGTLIDEQYF.

This chain connects TRBV2 to TRBJ1-3, with D unresolved. V was trimmed by 6 bases and J by 0 bases, leaving 9 bases between them. This CDR3 contains 14 residues. Germline CDR1 and CDR2: SNHLY and FYNNEI. The CDR3 coding sequence is TGTGCCAGCAGGCAGGCGAGCTCTGGAAACACCATATATTTT. Residues: CASRQASSGNTIYF. The whole variable domain, filled in from reference TRBV2 and TRBJ1-3, reads EPEVTQTPSHQVTQMGQEVILRCVPISNHLYFYWYRQILGQKVEFLVSFYNNEISEKSEIFDDQFSVERPDGSNFTLKIRSTKLEDSAMYFCASRQASSGNTIYFGEGSWLTVV.

This clonotype appeared many times. The chain combines TRBV7-2 with TRBJ2-2; a weak D match, TRBD1 (5 bases). The V gene lost 5 bases and the J gene lost 0 bases, with 7 bases spanning the gap. This CDR3 is 14 amino acids long. In germline, CDR1 is SGHTA, CDR2 FQGNSA. The CDR3 DNA reads TGTGCCAGCAGCATCAGGGCGAACACCGGGGAGCTGTTTTTT. Its translation is CASSIRANTGELFF.

The rearrangement uses TRBV20-1 and TRBJ1-4, with 9 bases lining up with TRBD1. From germline, CDR1 is DFQATT and CDR2 SNEGSKA (reference sequence). This CDR3 has 13 amino acids. J gave up 6 bases and V 6 bases, and 5 bases lay outside the gene matches. This CDR3 reads CSAPDRGYEKLFF. For the CDR3, the DNA is TGCAGTGCCCCGGACAGGGGATATGAAAAACTGTTTTTT.

At least ten counts were recorded for this clonotype. J is TRBJ2-1 and V is TRBV30, with unresolved D. The CDR3 sequence is 11 residues long. The ends were cut back, 7 bases at V and 5 bases at J, with 9 bases in the middle. Per the germline V gene, CDR1 is GTSNPN and CDR2 is SVGIG (reference sequence). DNA for the CDR3: TGTGCCTCCCCTTATCACAATGAGCAGTTCTTC. Translated, it gives CASPYHNEQFF.

The rearrangement links TRBV20-1 to TRBJ1-4, with 11 nucleotides matching TRBD1. CDR3 length: 15 amino acids. V lost 7 bases to trimming and J lost 3 bases; unmatched junction nucleotides: 7. Germline lookup yields CDR1 DFQATT and CDR2 SNEGSKA (reference sequence). The CDR3 nucleotides read TGCAGTGTGCCCCGGACAGGGGGCTCTAATGAAAAACTGTTTTTT. Translation: CSVPRTGGSNEKLFF.

This chain joins TRBV5-1 and TRBJ2-4; 8 nucleotides line up with TRBD2. Germline trimming cut 0 bases from V and 13 bases from J; bases unmatched to any gene: 12. The germline CDR1 and CDR2 sequences are SGHRS and YFSETQ. The CDR3 runs 15 residues. The CDR3 spells CASSLGAGDDNEQYF. DNA for the CDR3: TGCGCCAGCAGCTTGGGAGCGGGGGACGACAATGAGCAGTACTTC.

This chain joins TRBV6-1 and TRBJ1-5, with D maybe TRBD1 (5 bases). Germline CDR1 and CDR2: MNHNS and SASEGT. The CDR3 consists of 13 residues. V was cut by 8 bases and J by 4 bases, with 12 bases left in between. The CDR3 nucleotides are TGTGCCAGCCACACGGGGGAGAATCAGCCCCAGCATTTT. Translating it yields CASHTGENQPQHF.

J is TRBJ1-5 and V is TRBV5-6; D may be TRBD1 (5 bases). Germline-derived CDR1 and CDR2 are SGHDT and YYEEEE. Trimming stripped 4 bases from V and 1 base from J, with 9 bases between. The CDR3 is 14 amino acids. CDR3 DNA: TGTGCCAGCAGCGCCGGGGCGAGCAATCAGCCCCAGCATTTT. Protein sequence: CASSAGASNQPQHF.

The chain couples TRBV7-2 to TRBJ1-6; maybe TRBD1 (6 bases). Germline V gene lookup returns CDR1 SGHTA and CDR2 FQGNSA. V was pared by 2 bases and J by 5 bases, with 16 bases between. This CDR3 is built from 17 residues. The CDR3 loop is CASSLMGGQKNNSPLHF. The CDR3 bases are TGTGCCAGCAGCTTAATGGGGGGGCAGAAAAATAATTCACCCCTCCACTTT.

This rearrangement joins TRBV7-9 to TRBJ2-7; D remains unclear. CDR1 and CDR2 (germline): SEHNR, FQNEAQ (reference sequence). The germline V and J ends were trimmed by 0 bases and 4 bases, with 19 bases remaining between them. The CDR3 contains 17 residues. The CDR3 reads CASSLARIWVSGYEQYF. For the CDR3, the DNA is TGTGCCAGCAGCTTAGCCCGAATATGGGTGTCCGGGTACGAGCAGTACTTC.

In its sample, this clonotype was seen many times. V usage is TRBV27 and J usage is TRBJ2-5; no clear D. Trimming cost V 4 bases and J 0 bases, with 3 bases left between them. The CDR3 is 12 residues long. CDR1 is MNHEY, CDR2 SMNVEV, per germline (reference sequence). In DNA, the CDR3 is TGTGCCAGCAGTTGGTACCAAGAGACCCAGTACTTC. Translating gives CASSWYQETQYF.